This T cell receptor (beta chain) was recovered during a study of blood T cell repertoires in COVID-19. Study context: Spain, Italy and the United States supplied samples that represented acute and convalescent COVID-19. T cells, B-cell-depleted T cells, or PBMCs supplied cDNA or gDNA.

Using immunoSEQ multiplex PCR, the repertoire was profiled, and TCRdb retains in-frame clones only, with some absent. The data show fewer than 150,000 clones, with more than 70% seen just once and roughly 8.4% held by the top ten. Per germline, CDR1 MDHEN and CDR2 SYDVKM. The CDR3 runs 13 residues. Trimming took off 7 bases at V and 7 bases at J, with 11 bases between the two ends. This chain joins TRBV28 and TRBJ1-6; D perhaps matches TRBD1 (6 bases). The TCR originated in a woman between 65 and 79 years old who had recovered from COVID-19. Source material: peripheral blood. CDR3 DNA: TGTGCCAGCACTCGGACAGAGAATTCACCCCTCCACTTT. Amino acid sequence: CASTRTENSPLHF.